One T cell receptor beta chain is described in this entry. No antigen is known for it. This CDR3 is built from 15 residues. V was clipped by 2 bases and J by 0 bases, with 10 bases between them. The V gene's germline CDR1 is MNHEY and CDR2 SMNVEV (reference sequence). This entry is derived from a study of vaccination effects on CD4 cells after COVID-19. In the study overall: Post-vaccine draws lagged the second dose by a median of 72 days.

Before any sequencing was done, the ViraFEST assay used viral peptide pools to expand antigen-specific CD4+ T cells. Following culture for roughly 10 days, CD4+ T cells were isolated. All participants had two doses of either the BNT162b2 or mRNA-1273 vaccine. None of the vaccinated had previously contracted SARS-CoV-2, and their nucleocapsid antibodies tested negative. On day 3 and again on day 7, half the medium was replaced with IL-2 medium. Method: immunoSEQ multiplex PCR; TCRdb's copy keeps in-frame clones and lacks some. The data show approximately 12,000 clones, about 72% seen once. This sequence originates from a human donor who received a COVID-19 vaccine. This chain uses TRBV27 with TRBJ1-1; D is unresolved. This specimen consisted of CD4+ T cells from PBMCs cultured with SARS-CoV-2 spike peptides, obtained after COVID-19 vaccination. The CDR3 DNA reads TGTGCCAGCAGTTTAACCCGGTGGGTGAACACTGAAGCTTTCTTT. It is translated as CASSLTRWVNTEAFF.